This TCR beta chain was observed in a study of cytomegalovirus exposure and HLA in healthy donors. Study outcomes and limitations: The finding came from a later analysis; first-cohort TCR clusters tended to co-occur in the 110 or so validation repertoires.

A note on this clone: Its cognate antigen is unknown.

V gave up 4 bases and J gave up 8 bases; unmatched junction bases: 4. The CDR3 consists of 15 residues. Germline CDR1 and CDR2: MGHRA and YSYEKL. Produced via immunoSEQ multiplex PCR; TCRdb's table is partial and in-frame only. The table lists around 150,000 clones, around four fifths of them singletons. The source material was PBMCs. V is TRBV4-1 and J is TRBJ1-6; TRBD1 matches 11 bases. The sequence came from a man aged 30-40 years in good health and CMV-seropositive. The CDR3 DNA reads TGCGCCAGCAGCCGTCCGGGACAGGGGGATTCACCCCTCCACTTT. Encoded protein: CASSRPGQGDSPLHF.